The present T cell receptor beta chain was sequenced within a study of T-cell reconstitution after alpha-beta-depleted transplantation in children. Using unique molecular identifiers, the investigators prepared the TCRbeta library. TCRdb used MiXCR to reprocess the PCR reads, holding one entry per CDR3 protein. The sample lists approximately 510,000 distinct CDR3 sequences, 18% occurring once. The clonotype comes from a human donor who donated a stem cell graft to a child with acute lymphoblastic leukemia. The sample was PBMCs from the stem cell graft donor, taken from the stem cell graft.

For the CDR3, the DNA is TGCGCCAGCAGCCAATGGGGGAACACTGAAGCTTTCTTT. Protein sequence: CASSQWGNTEAFF. The rearrangement joins TRBV4-1 to TRBJ1-1; D gene unclear. V gave up 2 bases and J gave up 1 base, with 5 bases separating them. The CDR3 length is 13 residues. Germline V gene lookup returns CDR1 MGHRA and CDR2 YSYEKL.